The rows below give T cell receptor beta chains drawn from one sample of a study of blood T cell repertoires in COVID-19. Here immunoSEQ multiplex PCR was the method, and the copy in TCRdb shows in-frame clones only, minus some. The table records some 220,000 clones, around 81% of them present only once. Sequencing used peripheral blood. These receptors were obtained from a woman aged 25 to 39 who had recovered from COVID-19. CDR3s include the opening cysteine and the closing phenylalanine or tryptophan. Fields, in order: clone size, J gene, D gene, V gene, CDR3 protein, CDR3 DNA. A D gene is named only where the DNA matches it firmly. Clone size is given for some rows only: seen once, a few or many times, or a class if the clone is expanded.

clone size: NA; J gene: TRBJ2-2; D gene: NA; V gene: TRBV3-1/TRBV3-2; CDR3 protein: CASSPDTTGELFF; CDR3 DNA: TGTGCCAGCAGCCCGGACACTACCGGGGAGCTGTTTTTT
clone size: few; J gene: TRBJ2-7; D gene: TRBD2; V gene: TRBV7-9; CDR3 protein: CASSLLAGASYEQYF; CDR3 DNA: TGTGCCAGCAGCTTACTAGCGGGAGCGTCCTACGAGCAGTACTTC
clone size: NA; J gene: TRBJ1-1; D gene: NA; V gene: TRBV30; CDR3 protein: CAWTVGVTNTEAFF; CDR3 DNA: TGTGCCTGGACAGTCGGGGTAACGAACACTGAAGCTTTCTTT
clone size: NA; J gene: TRBJ2-2; D gene: NA; V gene: TRBV28; CDR3 protein: CASSTLRVGTGELFF; CDR3 DNA: TGTGCCAGCAGTACCCTGAGGGTGGGGACCGGGGAGCTGTTTTTT
clone size: NA; J gene: TRBJ2-1; D gene: NA; V gene: TRBV12-3/TRBV12-4; CDR3 protein: CASTVTEYNEQFF; CDR3 DNA: TGTGCCAGCACCGTAACTGAGTACAATGAGCAGTTCTTC
clone size: NA; J gene: TRBJ1-1; D gene: NA; V gene: TRBV28; CDR3 protein: CASSLAQSNTEAFF; CDR3 DNA: TGTGCCAGCAGTTTGGCACAGTCCAACACTGAAGCTTTCTTT
clone size: NA; J gene: TRBJ1-5; D gene: NA; V gene: TRBV30; CDR3 protein: CAWSVGASQPQHF; CDR3 DNA: TGTGCCTGGAGTGTGGGGGCGTCTCAGCCCCAGCATTTT
clone size: once; J gene: TRBJ2-3; D gene: NA; V gene: TRBV4-2; CDR3 protein: CASSQGVTGSGTDTQYF; CDR3 DNA: TGTGCCAGCAGCCAAGGGGTCACGGGAAGTGGGACAGATACGCAGTATTTT
clone size: NA; J gene: TRBJ2-4; D gene: TRBD2; V gene: TRBV27; CDR3 protein: CASSSLGSGRVNIQYF; CDR3 DNA: TGTGCCAGCAGTTCCCTGGGTAGCGGGAGGGTAAACATTCAGTACTTC
clone size: few; J gene: TRBJ1-5; D gene: NA; V gene: TRBV7-2; CDR3 protein: CASSLYPGQPQHF; CDR3 DNA: TGTGCCAGCAGCTTATACCCGGGTCAGCCCCAGCATTTT
clone size: NA; J gene: TRBJ2-5; D gene: TRBD1; V gene: TRBV5-4; CDR3 protein: CASSLKTGGTEETQYF; CDR3 DNA: TGTGCCAGCAGCTTAAAGACAGGGGGCACGGAGGAGACCCAGTACTTC
clone size: NA; J gene: TRBJ2-3; D gene: TRBD1; V gene: TRBV5-5; CDR3 protein: CASNPDQTGADTQYF; CDR3 DNA: TGTGCCAGCAACCCAGACCAGACAGGGGCAGATACGCAGTATTTT
clone size: NA; J gene: TRBJ1-2; D gene: TRBD1; V gene: TRBV5-1; CDR3 protein: CASSISGTGSYGYTF; CDR3 DNA: TGCGCCAGCAGCATCTCCGGGACAGGATCCTATGGCTACACCTTC
clone size: NA; J gene: TRBJ2-3; D gene: TRBD2; V gene: TRBV7-2; CDR3 protein: CASSSGLALADTQYF; CDR3 DNA: TGTGCCAGCAGCTCGGGACTAGCGCTTGCAGATACGCAGTATTTT
clone size: NA; J gene: TRBJ2-5; D gene: TRBD1; V gene: TRBV24-1; CDR3 protein: CATSDPQGAGETQYF; CDR3 DNA: TGTGCCACCAGTGATCCTCAGGGGGCAGGAGAGACCCAGTACTTC
clone size: NA; J gene: TRBJ1-1; D gene: NA; V gene: TRBV5-1; CDR3 protein: CASSLMGAGDTEAFF; CDR3 DNA: TGCGCCAGCAGCTTGATGGGGGCCGGTGACACTGAAGCTTTCTTT
clone size: NA; J gene: TRBJ1-2; D gene: NA; V gene: TRBV19; CDR3 protein: CASSIQGNYGYTF; CDR3 DNA: TGTGCCAGTAGTATACAGGGGAACTATGGCTACACCTTC
clone size: NA; J gene: TRBJ1-3; D gene: NA; V gene: TRBV7-9; CDR3 protein: CASSPSPGNTIYF; CDR3 DNA: TGTGCCAGCAGCCCGAGCCCCGGAAACACCATATATTTT
clone size: NA; J gene: TRBJ2-7; D gene: TRBD2; V gene: TRBV2; CDR3 protein: CASSVTAGAGEQYF; CDR3 DNA: TGTGCCAGCAGTGTAACGGCGGGAGCGGGGGAGCAGTACTTC